The 15 T cell receptor beta chains reported below all come from one sample, sequenced in a study of T cells in Graves' hyperthyroidism and ophthalmopathy. The CDR3 regions of TCR beta were amplified from RNA transcripts. The HTBI primer set drove a first-round RT-PCR of the TCR CDR3. A single record per CDR3 protein comes from TCRdb applying MiXCR to the multiplex PCR reads. Among some 600,000 distinct CDR3 sequences listed, over 11% were seen once. Sequencing was carried out using blood. The receptor set was obtained from a woman between 25 and 40 years old with Graves' hyperthyroidism that later progressed to Graves' ophthalmopathy.

This clonotype was counted many times. The CDR3 is CASKGENEQFF. The CDR3 nucleotides read TGTGCCAGCAAAGGGGAGAATGAGCAGTTCTTC. This chain uses TRBV11-1 with TRBJ2-1; D possibly matches TRBD1 or TRBD2 (5 bases each). The CDR3 is made up of 11 amino acids. The V gene's germline CDR1 is SGHAT and CDR2 FQDESV (reference sequence). Trimming shortened V by 7 bases and J by 7 bases, and 8 bases separated the two germline ends.

Ten or more counts support this clonotype. The J gene is TRBJ2-7, the V gene TRBV11-2; D tentatively reads TRBD1 or TRBD2 (6 bases each). This CDR3 is 15 amino acids long. CDR1 is SGHAT, CDR2 FQNNGV, per germline. Trimming left V 1 base short and J 6 bases short, with 16 bases between. The CDR3 sequence: CASSLVSPPGAEQYF. The CDR3 DNA is TGTGCCAGCAGCTTAGTTAGCCCCCCGGGGGCCGAGCAGTACTTC.

This clonotype showed up many times. This sequence joins TRBV3-1 and TRBJ2-5; the match to TRBD2 covers 7 bases. Unmatched junction bases numbered 3, after V lost 0 bases and J lost 5 bases. Germline V gene sequence: CDR1 LGHDT, CDR2 YNNKEL (reference sequence). The CDR3 is 14 amino acids. DNA for the CDR3: TGTGCCAGCAGCCAAGATTGGGAGGGGGAGACCCAGTACTTC. It codes for CASSQDWEGETQYF.

At least ten counts were recorded for this clonotype. The chain has TRBV19 and TRBJ2-3; TRBD2 agrees at 7 bases. J was trimmed by 0 bases and V by 10 bases; bases with no gene match: 10. Germline V CDR1 and CDR2: LNHDA, SQIVND (reference sequence). CDR3 length: 15 residues. The CDR3 DNA reads TGTGCCACCTGTTTGGCGGGGGTTAGCACAGATACGCAGTATTTT. Its protein is CATCLAGVSTDTQYF. The full variable domain, its missing parts supplied by reference TRBV19 and TRBJ2-3, is DGGITQSPKYLFRKEGQNVTLSCEQNLNHDAMYWYRQDPGQGLRLIYYSQIVNDFQKGDIAEGYSVSREKKESFPLTVTSAQKNPTAFYLCATCLAGVSTDTQYFGPGTRLTVL.

This chain joins TRBV24-1 and TRBJ1-5; D uncertain. This CDR3 is built from 13 residues. Trimming removed 0 bases at V and 9 bases at J, with 8 bases between. From germline, CDR1 is KGHDR and CDR2 SFDVKD. Written as DNA, the CDR3 is TGTGCCACCAGTGATTTGGCCTCTACGCCCCAGCATTTT. Protein sequence: CATSDLASTPQHF.

There are many counts of this clonotype. This chain uses TRBV10-3 with TRBJ2-1; perhaps TRBD1 as D (5 bases). In germline, CDR1 is ENHRY, CDR2 SYGVKD. CDR3 length: 12 amino acids. Trimming shortened V by 10 bases and J by 7 bases, and 14 bases separated the two germline ends. As DNA, the CDR3 is TGTGCCACCCAGAAACAGGAGAATGAGCAGTTCTTC. Encoded protein: CATQKQENEQFF.

This clonotype appeared many times. The J gene is TRBJ1-1, the V gene TRBV5-1, with 8 positions matching TRBD1. V gave up 5 bases and J gave up 4 bases; unmatched junction bases: 7. This CDR3 contains 14 residues. Germline CDR1 and CDR2: SGHRS and YFSETQ. CDR3 residues: CASRSTGESTEAFF. In nucleotides, the CDR3 is TGCGCCAGCAGATCGACAGGGGAGTCCACTGAAGCTTTCTTT.

This clonotype was picked up many times. The chain combines TRBV15 with TRBJ1-1, with D perhaps TRBD1 (5 bases). Trimming stripped 0 bases from V and 4 bases from J, with 9 bases between. The CDR3 length is 14 residues. Germline CDR1 LNHNV, CDR2 YYDKDF (reference sequence). The DNA of the CDR3 is TGTGCCACCAGCAGAGATTGGGGGGGCACTGAAGCTTTCTTT. The encoded protein is CATSRDWGGTEAFF.

In its sample, this clonotype was seen many times. V and J are TRBV27 and TRBJ2-7; TRBD1 agrees at 10 bases. Germline CDR1 and CDR2: MNHEY and SMNVEV (reference sequence). Losses at the gene ends were 4 bases for V and 3 bases for J; bases not matched to a gene: 6. This CDR3 spans 15 amino acids. The CDR3 DNA sequence: TGTGCCAGCAGTTCAGGACAGGGGGAACTCTACGAGCAGTACTTC. Amino acids: CASSSGQGELYEQYF.

The V gene is TRBV12-3 or TRBV12-4, the J gene TRBJ1-4; D uncertain. V was shortened by 3 bases and J by 10 bases, with 15 bases between the two germline ends. The CDR3 loop spans 14 amino acids. The CDR3 sequence is CASSFESVAGKLFF. The CDR3 nucleotides are TGTGCCAGCAGTTTCGAGTCCGTGGCGGGAAAACTGTTTTTT.

This clonotype was detected many times. This chain uses TRBV3-1 with TRBJ2-5; D unclear. The V end lost 0 bases, the J end lost 6 bases, and 14 bases lay between the germline ends. The CDR3 totals 15 residues. The germline V gene encodes CDR1 LGHDT and CDR2 YNNKEL (reference sequence). The CDR3 coding sequence is TGTGCCAGCAGCCAAGATCTCAGCGTGAGGAAGACCCAGTACTTC. This translates into CASSQDLSVRKTQYF.

This clonotype turned up a few times. The chain recombines TRBV20-1 with TRBJ2-1, with 10 positions matching TRBD2. Germline V gives CDR1 DFQATT, CDR2 SNEGSKA (reference sequence). The CDR3 sequence is 16 residues long. The V and J ends lost 7 bases and 7 bases, in that order; junction bases with no gene match: 16. CDR3 in amino acids: CSVLWRQREGGNEQFF. CDR3 DNA: TGCAGTGTCCTTTGGCGGCAGCGGGAGGGAGGGAATGAGCAGTTCTTC.

The table lists this clonotype with many counts. The V call is TRBV11-2, the J call TRBJ2-5, with D unclear. The CDR3 is 13 amino acids. With 3 bases removed from V and 5 bases from J, the gap between germline ends came to 10 bases. CDR1 SGHAT and CDR2 FQNNGV come from the germline V gene. The CDR3 spells CASSFRPRETQYF. Written as DNA, the CDR3 is TGTGCCAGCAGCTTCAGGCCTCGGGAGACCCAGTACTTC. The variable domain in full, with the rest retrieved from reference TRBV11-2 and TRBJ2-5, is EAGVAQSPRYKIIEKRQSVAFWCNPISGHATLYWYQQILGQGPKLLIQFQNNGVVDDSQLPKDRFSAERLKGVDSTLKIQPAKLEDSAVYLCASSFRPRETQYFGPGTRLLVL.

The CDR3 DNA reads TGTGCCAGCAGTGTAGACCGTTTCCATGAGCAGTTCTTC. It encodes CASSVDRFHEQFF. The chain links TRBV6-4 to TRBJ2-1, with D uncertain. V was pared by 4 bases and J by 8 bases, with 12 bases between. Germline V lookup: CDR1 MRHNA, CDR2 SNTAGT. The CDR3 contains 13 residues.

In its sample, this clonotype was seen once. A much larger clone sits a single nucleotide away, making a read error possible. In this CDR3 the conserved last residue, phenylalanine or tryptophan, is missing, so a read error is likely. V gene TRBV24-1 combines with J gene TRBJ2-1; unclear D gene. In germline, CDR1 is KGHDR, CDR2 SFDVKD. The CDR3 covers 12 residues. V lost 4 bases, J lost 4 bases, and 4 bases lay in between. The CDR3 reads CATSDLYNEQFL. The DNA of the CDR3 is TGTGCCACCAGTGACCTATACAATGAGCAGTTCCTC.